These T cell receptor beta chains were read from a single sample in a study of identical twins. TCRdb fed the 5' RACE reads into MiXCR, producing one record per CDR3 protein. The sample lists approximately 230,000 distinct CDR3 sequences, approximately 5.9% seen once, with 13% to 15% in the top ten. These data were also reused for a study on T cells expressing NK-cell markers.

The sequenced sample was CD8+ T cells sorted from blood. Source of these receptors: a woman aged 18-29 years in good health. Both conserved end residues are part of each CDR3. The D gene is left open where the match is weak. Clone size is given for some rows only: seen once, a few or many times, or a class if the clone is expanded.

j_call	cdr3_length	d_call	v_call	clone_size	cdr3_nt	cdr3_aa
TRBJ2-1	11	.	TRBV2	many	TGTGCCAGCAACCTCAGAGGAGAGCAGTTCTTC	CASNLRGEQFF
TRBJ2-1	14	.	TRBV5-1	many	TGCGCCAGCAGCTTGGGGCTTCGAGCGAATGAGCAGTTCTTC	CASSLGLRANEQFF
TRBJ1-4	14	TRBD1	TRBV9	.	TGTGCCAGCAGCGTAGCAGGGGGCGATGAAAAACTGTTTTTT	CASSVAGGDEKLFF
TRBJ2-7	15	.	TRBV12-3/TRBV12-4	many	TGTGCCAGCAGTTCTCCGGGACTCCACTCCTACGAGCAGTACTTC	CASSSPGLHSYEQYF
TRBJ2-5	8	.	TRBV29-1	many	TGCAGCGTTGACACCCAGTACTTC	CSVDTQYF
TRBJ2-2	13	.	TRBV15	few	TGTGCCACCAGCAGAGTGGTCCCCGGGGAGCTGTTTTTT	CATSRVVPGELFF
TRBJ2-7	14	TRBD2	TRBV7-6	few	TGTGCCAGCAGCACTCTAGCGGGAGTTCGCGAGCAGTACTTC	CASSTLAGVREQYF
TRBJ2-1	13	TRBD2	TRBV29-1	many	TGCAGCGTCTATAGCGGGAGAGGCAATGAGCAGTTCTTC	CSVYSGRGNEQFF
TRBJ1-3	14	.	TRBV3-1	few	TGTGCCAGCAGCCTCGGGGACCCTGGAAACACCATATATTTT	CASSLGDPGNTIYF
TRBJ2-1	16	.	TRBV7-9	few	TGTGCCAGCAGGGCCCCGGTGGTAGGAGCGCCGGATGAGCAGTTCTTC	CASRAPVVGAPDEQFF
TRBJ2-7	16	TRBD1	TRBV7-2	.	TGTGCCAGCAGCTTCCGCGGACAGGGGAATGTCTACGAGCAGTACTTC	CASSFRGQGNVYEQYF
TRBJ1-2	12	.	TRBV4-3	many	TGCGCCAGCAGCCAAATTCGACTTGGCTACACCTTC	CASSQIRLGYTF
TRBJ2-2	15	.	TRBV29-1	.	TGCAGCACCGAGGACAGCACGGGGAACACCGGGGAGCTGTTTTTT	CSTEDSTGNTGELFF
TRBJ1-1	12	.	TRBV27	.	TGTGCCAGCTTCATGGGGGGAACTGAAGCTTTCTTT	CASFMGGTEAFF
TRBJ1-1	12	.	TRBV3-1	many	TGTGCCAGCAGCCAAGACACCACTGAAGCTTTCTTT	CASSQDTTEAFF
TRBJ2-3	16	TRBD2	TRBV7-2	many	TGTGCCAGCAGCTCCCCGTCGCGGGAGGGCACAGATACGCAGTATTTT	CASSSPSREGTDTQYF
TRBJ2-1	13	TRBD2	TRBV30	.	TGTGCCTGGGAACTCGCGGGAGGTAGAGAGCAGTTCTTC	CAWELAGGREQFF
TRBJ1-1	12	.	TRBV12-3/TRBV12-4	.	TGTGTTAGTCGGGTCATGAACACTGAAGCTTTCTTT	CVSRVMNTEAFF
TRBJ1-6	16	.	TRBV4-1	few	TGCGCCAGCAGGGAGGCTTTTAGCTCCTATAATTCACCCCTCCACTTT	CASREAFSSYNSPLHF
TRBJ2-1	16	TRBD2	TRBV12-3/TRBV12-4	few	TGTGCCAGCGATGGGGCGGCGGGAGGTTCCTACAATGAGCAGTTCTTC	CASDGAAGGSYNEQFF
TRBJ2-4	16	.	TRBV4-3	many	TGCGCCAGCAGCCAAGATCCCCTAGGTTGGGGAAACATTCAGTACTTC	CASSQDPLGWGNIQYF
TRBJ2-1	16	TRBD2	TRBV12-3/TRBV12-4	.	TGTGCCAGTCGACGAAAGGGGCTAGCGGGATTCAATGAGCAGTTCTTC	CASRRKGLAGFNEQFF
TRBJ2-1	15	TRBD2	TRBV12-3/TRBV12-4	few	TGTGCCAGCAATACGGGTGGGGGGGCCTACAATGAGCAGTTCTTC	CASNTGGGAYNEQFF
TRBJ1-1	15	.	TRBV10-3	few	TGTGCCATCAGTGAGTCTCTGGCAGCCGGCACTGAAGCTTTCTTT	CAISESLAAGTEAFF
TRBJ2-5	15	.	TRBV13	.	TGTGCCAGCAGCGGGCCGCCGGGGAGTCAAGAGACCCAGTACTTC	CASSGPPGSQETQYF
TRBJ2-3	15	TRBD2	TRBV6-4	many	TGTGCCAGCAGTGCGACTAGCGGTAGCACAGATACGCAGTATTTT	CASSATSGSTDTQYF
TRBJ1-5	15	.	TRBV25-1	.	TGTGCCAGCAGCCGGGTTGGCTTATACAATCAGCCCCAGCATTTT	CASSRVGLYNQPQHF
TRBJ1-4	12	.	TRBV29-1	.	TGCAGCGGGGGCCGGTACGGGGAAAAACTGTTTTTT	CSGGRYGEKLFF